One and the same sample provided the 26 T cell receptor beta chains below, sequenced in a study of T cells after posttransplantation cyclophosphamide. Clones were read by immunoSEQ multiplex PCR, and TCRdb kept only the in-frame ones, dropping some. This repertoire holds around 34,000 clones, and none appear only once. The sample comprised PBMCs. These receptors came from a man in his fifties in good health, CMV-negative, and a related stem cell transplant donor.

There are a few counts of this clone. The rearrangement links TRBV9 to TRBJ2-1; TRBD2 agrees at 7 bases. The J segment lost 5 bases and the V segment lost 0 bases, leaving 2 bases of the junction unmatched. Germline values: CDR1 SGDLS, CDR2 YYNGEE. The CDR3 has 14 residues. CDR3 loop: CASSVGRGNNEQFF. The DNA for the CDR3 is TGTGCCAGCAGCGTAGGGCGGGGGAACAATGAGCAGTTCTTC.

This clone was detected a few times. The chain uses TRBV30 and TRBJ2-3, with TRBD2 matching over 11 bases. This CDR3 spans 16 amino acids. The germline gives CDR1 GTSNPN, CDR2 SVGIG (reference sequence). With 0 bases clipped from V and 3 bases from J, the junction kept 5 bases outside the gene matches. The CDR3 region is CAWSVGLAGGTDTQYF. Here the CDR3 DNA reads TGTGCCTGGAGTGTAGGGCTAGCGGGAGGAACAGATACGCAGTATTTT. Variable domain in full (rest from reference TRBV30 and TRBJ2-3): SQTIHQWPATLVQPVGSPLSLECTVEGTSNPNLYWYRQAAGRGLQLLFYSVGIGQISSEVPQNLSASRPQDRQFILSSKKLLLSDSGFYLCAWSVGLAGGTDTQYFGPGTRLTVL.

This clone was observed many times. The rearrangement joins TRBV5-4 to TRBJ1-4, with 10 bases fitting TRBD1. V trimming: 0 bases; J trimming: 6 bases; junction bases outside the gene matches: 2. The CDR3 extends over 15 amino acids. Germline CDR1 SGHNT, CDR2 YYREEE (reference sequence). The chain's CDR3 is CASSLGDRGDEKLFF. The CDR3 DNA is TGTGCCAGCAGCTTGGGGGACAGGGGCGATGAAAAACTGTTTTTT.

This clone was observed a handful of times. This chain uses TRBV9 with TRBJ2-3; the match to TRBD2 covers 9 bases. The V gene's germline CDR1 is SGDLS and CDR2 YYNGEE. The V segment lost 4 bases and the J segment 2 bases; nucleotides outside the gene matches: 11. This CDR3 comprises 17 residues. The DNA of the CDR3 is TGTGCCAGCAGCACCCTTGCGGGGGGGACCTTCACAGATACGCAGTATTTT. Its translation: CASSTLAGGTFTDTQYF.

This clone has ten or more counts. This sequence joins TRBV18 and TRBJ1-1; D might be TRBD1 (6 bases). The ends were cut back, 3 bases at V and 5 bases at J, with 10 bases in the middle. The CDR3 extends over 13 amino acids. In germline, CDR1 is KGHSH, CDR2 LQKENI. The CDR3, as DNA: TGTGCCAGCTCACCGGAGGGGGGGACTGAAGCTTTCTTT. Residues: CASSPEGGTEAFF.

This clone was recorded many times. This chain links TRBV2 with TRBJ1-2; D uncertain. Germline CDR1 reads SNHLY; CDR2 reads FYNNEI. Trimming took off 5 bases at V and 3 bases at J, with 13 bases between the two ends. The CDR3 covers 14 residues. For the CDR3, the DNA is TGTGCCAGCAGTTTAGATCCTGCGGACTATGGCTACACCTTC. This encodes CASSLDPADYGYTF.

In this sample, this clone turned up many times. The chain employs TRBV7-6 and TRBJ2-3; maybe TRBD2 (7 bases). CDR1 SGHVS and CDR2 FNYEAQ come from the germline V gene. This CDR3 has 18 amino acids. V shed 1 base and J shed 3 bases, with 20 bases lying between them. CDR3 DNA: TGTGCCAGCAGCTTAGAACCGGGTAGAAGGGGGGGTACAGATACGCAGTATTTT. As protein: CASSLEPGRRGGTDTQYF.

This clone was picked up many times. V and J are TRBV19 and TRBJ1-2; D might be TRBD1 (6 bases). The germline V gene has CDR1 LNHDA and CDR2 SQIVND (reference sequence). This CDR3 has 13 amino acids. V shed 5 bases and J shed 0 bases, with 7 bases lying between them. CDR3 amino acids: CASSRTANYGYTF. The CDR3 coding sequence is TGTGCCAGTAGTCGGACAGCTAACTATGGCTACACCTTC.

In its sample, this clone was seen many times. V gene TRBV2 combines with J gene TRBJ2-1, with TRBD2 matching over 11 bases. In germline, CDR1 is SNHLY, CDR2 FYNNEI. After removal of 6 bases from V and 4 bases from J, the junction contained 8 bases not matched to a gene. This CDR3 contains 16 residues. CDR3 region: CASSRRGTSGYNEQFF. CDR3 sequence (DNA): TGTGCCAGCAGCCGAAGAGGGACTAGCGGATACAATGAGCAGTTCTTC.

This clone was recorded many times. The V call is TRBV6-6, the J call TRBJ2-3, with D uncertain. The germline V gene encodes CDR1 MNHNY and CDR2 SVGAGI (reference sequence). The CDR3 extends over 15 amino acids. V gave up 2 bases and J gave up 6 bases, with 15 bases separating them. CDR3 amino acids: CASSYEGISRDTQYF. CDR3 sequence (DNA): TGTGCCAGCAGTTACGAAGGCATATCGCGGGATACGCAGTATTTT.

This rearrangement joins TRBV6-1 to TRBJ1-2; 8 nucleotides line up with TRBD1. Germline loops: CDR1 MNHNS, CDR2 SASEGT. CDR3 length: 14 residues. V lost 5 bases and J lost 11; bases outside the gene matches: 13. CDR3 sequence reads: CASSPGQGPWGYTF. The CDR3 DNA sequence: TGTGCCAGCAGTCCAGGACAGGGTCCTTGGGGGTACACCTTC.

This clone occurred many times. In nucleotides, the CDR3 is TGTGCCAGCAGCTTGGACCAGGAGGCGTACAATGAGCAGTTCTTC. Its translation: CASSLDQEAYNEQFF. The genes are TRBV5-4 and TRBJ2-1; weak D call: TRBD2 (5 bases). Germline-derived CDR1 and CDR2 are SGHNT and YYREEE (reference sequence). Trimming took 0 bases from V and 4 from J, leaving 11 bases between them. This CDR3 is 15 amino acids long.

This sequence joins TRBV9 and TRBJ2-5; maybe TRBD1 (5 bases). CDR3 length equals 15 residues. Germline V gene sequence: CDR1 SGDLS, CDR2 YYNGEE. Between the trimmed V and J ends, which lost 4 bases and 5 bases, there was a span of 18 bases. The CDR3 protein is CASSYTSGWSETQYF. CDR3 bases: TGTGCCAGCAGCTATACCTCAGGGTGGTCCGAGACCCAGTACTTC.

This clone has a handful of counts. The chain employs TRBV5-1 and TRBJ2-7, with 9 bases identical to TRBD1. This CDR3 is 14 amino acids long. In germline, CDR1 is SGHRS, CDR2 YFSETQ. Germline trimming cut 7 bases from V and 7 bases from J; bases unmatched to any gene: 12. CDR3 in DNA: TGCGCCAGCTCGTCGACAGGGGGGTTTTTGGAGCAGTACTTC. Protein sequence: CASSSTGGFLEQYF.

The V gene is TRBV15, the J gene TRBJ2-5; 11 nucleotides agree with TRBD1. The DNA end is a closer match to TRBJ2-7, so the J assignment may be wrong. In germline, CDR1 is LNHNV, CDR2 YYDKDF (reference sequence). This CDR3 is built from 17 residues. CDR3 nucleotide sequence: TGTGCCACCAGCAGAGGGGTTGCGGGACAGGGGGCCTACGAGCAGTACTTC. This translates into CATSRGVAGQGAYEQYF.

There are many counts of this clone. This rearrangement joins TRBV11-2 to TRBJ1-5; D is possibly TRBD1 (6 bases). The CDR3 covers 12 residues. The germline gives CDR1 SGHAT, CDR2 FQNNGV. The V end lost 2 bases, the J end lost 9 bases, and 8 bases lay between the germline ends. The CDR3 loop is CASSLTGRPQHF. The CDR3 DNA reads TGTGCCAGCAGCTTAACAGGGAGGCCCCAGCATTTT.

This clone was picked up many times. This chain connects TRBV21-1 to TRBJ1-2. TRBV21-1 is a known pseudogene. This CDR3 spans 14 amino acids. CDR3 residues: CASSKDPENYGYTF. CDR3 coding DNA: TGTGCCAGCAGCAAGGATCCGGAGAACTATGGCTACACCTTC.

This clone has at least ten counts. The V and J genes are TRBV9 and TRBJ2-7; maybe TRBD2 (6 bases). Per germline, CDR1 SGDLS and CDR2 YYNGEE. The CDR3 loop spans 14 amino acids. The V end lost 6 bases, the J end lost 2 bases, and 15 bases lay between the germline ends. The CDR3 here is CASTPGGEPYEQYF. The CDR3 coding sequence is TGTGCCAGCACCCCAGGCGGGGAACCCTACGAGCAGTACTTC.

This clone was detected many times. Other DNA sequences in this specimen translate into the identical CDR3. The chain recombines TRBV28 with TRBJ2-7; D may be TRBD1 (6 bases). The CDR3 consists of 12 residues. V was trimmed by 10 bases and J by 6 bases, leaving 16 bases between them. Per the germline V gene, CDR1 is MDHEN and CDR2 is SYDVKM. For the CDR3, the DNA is TGTGCCACACGGACAGCGCCCGGCGAGCAGTACTTC. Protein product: CATRTAPGEQYF. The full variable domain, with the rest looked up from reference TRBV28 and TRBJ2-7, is DVKVTQSSRYLVKRTGEKVFLECVQDMDHENMFWYRQDPGLGLRLIYFSYDVKMKEKGDIPEGYSVSREKKERFSLILESASTNQTSMYLCATRTAPGEQYFGPGTRLTVT.

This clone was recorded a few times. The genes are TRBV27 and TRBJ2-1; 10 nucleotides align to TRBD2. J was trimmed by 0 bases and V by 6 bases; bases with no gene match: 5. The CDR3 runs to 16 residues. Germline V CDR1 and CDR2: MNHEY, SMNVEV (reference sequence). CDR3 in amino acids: CASRRSGGSSYNEQFF. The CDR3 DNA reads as TGTGCCAGCAGACGTAGCGGGGGGAGCTCCTACAATGAGCAGTTCTTC.

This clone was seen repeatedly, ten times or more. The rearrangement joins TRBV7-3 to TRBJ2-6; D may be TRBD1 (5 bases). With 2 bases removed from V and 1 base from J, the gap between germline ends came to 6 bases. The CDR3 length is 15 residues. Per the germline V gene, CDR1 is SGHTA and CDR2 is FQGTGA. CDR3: CASSLPGSGANVLTF. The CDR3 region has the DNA TGTGCCAGCAGCTTACCAGGGTCTGGGGCCAACGTCCTGACTTTC.

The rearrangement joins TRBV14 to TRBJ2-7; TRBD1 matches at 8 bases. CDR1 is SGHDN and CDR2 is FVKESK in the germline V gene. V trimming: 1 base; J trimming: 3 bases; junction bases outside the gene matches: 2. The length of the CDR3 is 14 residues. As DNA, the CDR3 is TGTGCCAGCAGCCAAGGGACAGGGCGCTACGAGCAGTACTTC. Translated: CASSQGTGRYEQYF.

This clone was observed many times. CDR3 sequence (DNA): TGTGCCAGCAGTTTATATAGCGCTCAAGAGACCCAGTACTTC. As protein: CASSLYSAQETQYF. This sequence joins TRBV27 and TRBJ2-5, with D possibly matching TRBD2 (5 bases). CDR3 size: 14 residues. CDR1 MNHEY and CDR2 SMNVEV come from the germline V gene (reference sequence). V lost 1 base to trimming and J lost 2 bases, with 8 bases between them.

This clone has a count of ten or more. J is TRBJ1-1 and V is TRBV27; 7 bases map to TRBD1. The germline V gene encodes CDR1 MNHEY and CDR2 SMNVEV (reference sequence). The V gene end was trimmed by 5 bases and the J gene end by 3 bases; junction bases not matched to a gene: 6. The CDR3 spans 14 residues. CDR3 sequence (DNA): TGTGCCAGCAGTCGGGACAGAGAGGACACTGAAGCTTTCTTT. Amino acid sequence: CASSRDREDTEAFF.

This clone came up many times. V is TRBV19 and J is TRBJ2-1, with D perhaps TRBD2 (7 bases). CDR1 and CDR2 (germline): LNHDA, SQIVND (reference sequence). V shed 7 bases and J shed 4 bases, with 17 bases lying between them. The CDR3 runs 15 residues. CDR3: CASTPGRGHYNEQFF. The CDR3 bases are TGTGCCAGTACCCCGGGGAGGGGACATTACAATGAGCAGTTCTTC.

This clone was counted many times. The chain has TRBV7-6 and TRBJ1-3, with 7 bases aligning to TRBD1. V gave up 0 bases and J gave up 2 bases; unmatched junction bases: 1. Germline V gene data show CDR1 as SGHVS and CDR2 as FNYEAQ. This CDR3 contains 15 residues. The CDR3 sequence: CASSLARGAGNTIYF. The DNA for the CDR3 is TGTGCCAGCAGCTTAGCCAGGGGGGCTGGAAACACCATATATTTT.